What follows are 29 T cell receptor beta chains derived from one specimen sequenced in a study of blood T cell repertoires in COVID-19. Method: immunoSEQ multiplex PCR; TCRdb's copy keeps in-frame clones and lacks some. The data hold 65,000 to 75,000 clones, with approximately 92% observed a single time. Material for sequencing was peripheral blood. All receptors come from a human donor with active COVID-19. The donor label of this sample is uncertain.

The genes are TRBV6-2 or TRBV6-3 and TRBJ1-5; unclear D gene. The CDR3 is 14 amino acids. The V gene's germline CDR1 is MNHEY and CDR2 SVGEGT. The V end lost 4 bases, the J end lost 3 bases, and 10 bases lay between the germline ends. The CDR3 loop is CASSSQVINQPQHF. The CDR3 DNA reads TGTGCCAGCAGTTCGCAGGTGATCAATCAGCCCCAGCATTTT.

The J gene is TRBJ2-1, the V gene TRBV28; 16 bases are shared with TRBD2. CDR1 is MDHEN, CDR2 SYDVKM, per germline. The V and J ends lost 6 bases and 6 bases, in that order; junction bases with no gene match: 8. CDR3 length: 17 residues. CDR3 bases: TGTGCCAGCAGCCCTGGTGGGACTAGCGGGAGGGCCAATGAGCAGTTCTTC. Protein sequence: CASSPGGTSGRANEQFF.

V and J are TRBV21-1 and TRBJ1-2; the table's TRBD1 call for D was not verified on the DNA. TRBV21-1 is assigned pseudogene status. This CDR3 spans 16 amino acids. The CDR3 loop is CATPTGRDPWCYGYTF. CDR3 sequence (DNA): TGTGCCACCCCGACAGGGAGAGACCCTTGGTGTTATGGCTACACCTTC.

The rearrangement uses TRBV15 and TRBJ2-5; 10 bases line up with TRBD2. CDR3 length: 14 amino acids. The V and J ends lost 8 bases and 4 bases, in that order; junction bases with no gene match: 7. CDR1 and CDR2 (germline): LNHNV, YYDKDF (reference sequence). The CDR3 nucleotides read TGTGCCACCCGACCCAGCGGGAGGGGAGAGACCCAGTACTTC. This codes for CATRPSGRGETQYF.

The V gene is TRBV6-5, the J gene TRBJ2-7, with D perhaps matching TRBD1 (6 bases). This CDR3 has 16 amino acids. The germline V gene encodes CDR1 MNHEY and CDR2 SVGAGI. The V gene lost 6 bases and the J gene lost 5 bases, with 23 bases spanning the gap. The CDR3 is CASSYLLQGTPHEQYF. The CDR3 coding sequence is TGTGCCAGCAGCTACCTTTTACAGGGCACTCCCCACGAGCAGTACTTC.

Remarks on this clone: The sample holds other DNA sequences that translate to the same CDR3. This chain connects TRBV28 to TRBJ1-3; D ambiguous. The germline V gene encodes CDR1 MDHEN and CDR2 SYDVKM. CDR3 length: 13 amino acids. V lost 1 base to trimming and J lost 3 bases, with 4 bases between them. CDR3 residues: CASSLLSGNTIYF. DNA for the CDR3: TGTGCCAGCAGTTTATTGAGTGGAAACACCATATATTTT. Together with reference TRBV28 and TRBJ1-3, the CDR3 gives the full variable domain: DVKVTQSSRYLVKRTGEKVFLECVQDMDHENMFWYRQDPGLGLRLIYFSYDVKMKEKGDIPEGYSVSREKKERFSLILESASTNQTSMYLCASSLLSGNTIYFGEGSWLTVV.

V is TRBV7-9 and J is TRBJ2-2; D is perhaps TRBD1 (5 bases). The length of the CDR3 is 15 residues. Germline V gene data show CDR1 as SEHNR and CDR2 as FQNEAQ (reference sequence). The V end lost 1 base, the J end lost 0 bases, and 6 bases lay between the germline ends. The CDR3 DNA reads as TGTGCCAGCAGCTTAGAGGGGACGAACACCGGGGAGCTGTTTTTT. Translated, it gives CASSLEGTNTGELFF.

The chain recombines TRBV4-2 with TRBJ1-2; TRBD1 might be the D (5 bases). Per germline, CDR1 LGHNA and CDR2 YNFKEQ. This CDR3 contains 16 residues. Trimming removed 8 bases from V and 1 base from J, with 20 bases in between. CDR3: CASATVANGINYGYTF. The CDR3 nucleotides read TGTGCCAGCGCGACAGTGGCGAATGGGATTAACTATGGCTACACCTTC.

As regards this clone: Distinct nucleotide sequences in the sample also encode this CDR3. For the CDR3, the DNA is TGTGCCAGCAGCTTACAAGGGAGATCCTACGAGCAGTACTTC. Its protein product is CASSLQGRSYEQYF. This rearrangement joins TRBV7-2 to TRBJ2-7; tentatively, D is TRBD2 (5 bases). The ends were cut back, 2 bases at V and 1 base at J, with 9 bases in the middle. Germline loops: CDR1 SGHTA, CDR2 FQGNSA. The CDR3 spans 14 residues.

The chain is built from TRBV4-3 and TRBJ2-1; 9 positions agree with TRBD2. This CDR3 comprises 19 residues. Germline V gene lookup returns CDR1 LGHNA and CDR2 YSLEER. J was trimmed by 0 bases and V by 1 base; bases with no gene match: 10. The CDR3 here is CASSQGLAGTYNSYNEQFF. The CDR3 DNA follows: TGCGCCAGCAGCCAAGGCCTAGCGGGGACTTATAACTCCTACAATGAGCAGTTCTTC.

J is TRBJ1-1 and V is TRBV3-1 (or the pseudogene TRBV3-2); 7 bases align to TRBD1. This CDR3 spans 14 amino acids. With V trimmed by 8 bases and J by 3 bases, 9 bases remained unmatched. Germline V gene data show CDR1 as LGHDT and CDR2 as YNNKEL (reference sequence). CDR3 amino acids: CASLSRDSHTEAFF. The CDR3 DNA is TGTGCCAGCCTAAGCCGGGACAGTCACACTGAAGCTTTCTTT.

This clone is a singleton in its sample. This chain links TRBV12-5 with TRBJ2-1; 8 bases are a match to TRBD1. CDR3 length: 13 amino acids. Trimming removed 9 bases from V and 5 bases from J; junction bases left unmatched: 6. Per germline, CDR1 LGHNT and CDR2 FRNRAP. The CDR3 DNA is TGTGCTAGCTCCGGACAGGGTAACAATGAGCAGTTCTTC. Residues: CASSGQGNNEQFF.

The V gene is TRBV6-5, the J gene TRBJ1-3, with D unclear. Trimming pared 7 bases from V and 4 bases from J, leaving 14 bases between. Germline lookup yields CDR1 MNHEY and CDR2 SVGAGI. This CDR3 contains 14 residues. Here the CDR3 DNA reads TGTGCCAGCAATATCGGAGCCGACGGAAACACCATATATTTT. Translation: CASNIGADGNTIYF.

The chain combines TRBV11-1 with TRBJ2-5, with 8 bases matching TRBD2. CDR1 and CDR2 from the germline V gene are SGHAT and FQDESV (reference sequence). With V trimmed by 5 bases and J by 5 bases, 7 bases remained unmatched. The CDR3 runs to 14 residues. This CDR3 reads CASSPGGVKETQYF. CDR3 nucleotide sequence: TGTGCCAGCAGCCCCGGGGGGGTGAAGGAGACCCAGTACTTC.

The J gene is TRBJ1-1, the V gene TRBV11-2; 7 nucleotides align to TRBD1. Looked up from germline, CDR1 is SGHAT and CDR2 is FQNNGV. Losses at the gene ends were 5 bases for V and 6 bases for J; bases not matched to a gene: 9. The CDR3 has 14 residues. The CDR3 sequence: CASSPKGAPAEAFF. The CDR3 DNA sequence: TGTGCCAGCAGCCCGAAGGGGGCTCCTGCTGAAGCTTTCTTT.

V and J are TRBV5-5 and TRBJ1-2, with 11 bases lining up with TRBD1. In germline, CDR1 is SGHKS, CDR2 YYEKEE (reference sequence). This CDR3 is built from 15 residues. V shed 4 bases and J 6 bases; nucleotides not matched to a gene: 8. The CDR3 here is CASSARTGGVNGYTF. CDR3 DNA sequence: TGTGCCAGCAGCGCCAGGACAGGGGGCGTAAATGGCTACACCTTC.

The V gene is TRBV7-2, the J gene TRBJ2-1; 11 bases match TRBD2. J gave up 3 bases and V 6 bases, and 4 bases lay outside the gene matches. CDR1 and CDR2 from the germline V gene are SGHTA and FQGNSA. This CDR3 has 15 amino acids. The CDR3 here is CASRPTSGSYNEQFF. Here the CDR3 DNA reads TGTGCCAGCAGACCCACTAGCGGGAGCTACAATGAGCAGTTCTTC.

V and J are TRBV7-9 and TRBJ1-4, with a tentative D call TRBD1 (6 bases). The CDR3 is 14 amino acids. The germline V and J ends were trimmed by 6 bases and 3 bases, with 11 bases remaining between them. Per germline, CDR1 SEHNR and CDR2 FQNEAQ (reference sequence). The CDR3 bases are TGTGCCAGCAGAATAGGGGGTTCTAATGAAAAACTGTTTTTT. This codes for CASRIGGSNEKLFF.

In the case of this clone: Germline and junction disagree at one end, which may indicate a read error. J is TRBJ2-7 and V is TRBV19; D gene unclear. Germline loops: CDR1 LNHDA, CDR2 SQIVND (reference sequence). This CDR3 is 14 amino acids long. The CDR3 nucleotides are TGTGCCAGTAGTGAGGTAGGCGCCTCCCACGAGCAGTACTTC. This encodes CASSEVGASHEQYF.

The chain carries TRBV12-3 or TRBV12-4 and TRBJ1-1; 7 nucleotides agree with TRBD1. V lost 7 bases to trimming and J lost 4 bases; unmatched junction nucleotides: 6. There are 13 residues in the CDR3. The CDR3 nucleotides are TGTGCCAGCAACATTAGGGGGCCCACTGAAGCTTTCTTT. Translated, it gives CASNIRGPTEAFF.

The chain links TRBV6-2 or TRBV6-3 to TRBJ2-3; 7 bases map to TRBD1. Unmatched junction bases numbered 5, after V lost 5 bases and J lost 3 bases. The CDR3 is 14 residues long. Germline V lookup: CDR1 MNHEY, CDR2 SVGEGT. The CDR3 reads CASSRQGVTDTQYF. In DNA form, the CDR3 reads TGTGCCAGCAGTAGGCAGGGGGTAACAGATACGCAGTATTTT.

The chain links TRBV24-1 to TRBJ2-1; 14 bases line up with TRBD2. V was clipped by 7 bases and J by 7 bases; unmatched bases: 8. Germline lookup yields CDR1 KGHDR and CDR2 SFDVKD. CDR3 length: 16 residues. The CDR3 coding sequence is TGTGCCACCAGGGCCGGGACTAGCGGGAGAGGTAATGAGCAGTTCTTC. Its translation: CATRAGTSGRGNEQFF.

CDR3 protein: CASSLLGNNEQFF. Here the CDR3 DNA reads TGTGCCAGCAGCTTACTAGGGAACAATGAGCAGTTCTTC. V usage is TRBV9 and J usage is TRBJ2-1; tentatively, D is TRBD2 (5 bases). Trimming took off 4 bases at V and 5 bases at J, with 10 bases between the two ends. The CDR3 has 13 amino acids. Germline CDR1 and CDR2: SGDLS and YYNGEE.

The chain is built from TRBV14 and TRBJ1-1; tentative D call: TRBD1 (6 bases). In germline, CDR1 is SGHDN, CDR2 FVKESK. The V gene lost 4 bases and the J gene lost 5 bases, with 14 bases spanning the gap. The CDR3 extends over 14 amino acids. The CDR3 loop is CASSPRGGWTEAFF. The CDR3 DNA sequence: TGTGCCAGCAGCCCACGAGGGGGATGGACTGAAGCTTTCTTT.

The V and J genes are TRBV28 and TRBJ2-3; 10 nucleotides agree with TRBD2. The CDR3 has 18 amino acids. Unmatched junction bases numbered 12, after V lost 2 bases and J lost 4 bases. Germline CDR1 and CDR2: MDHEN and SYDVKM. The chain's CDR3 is CASSLVGLAAREADTQYF. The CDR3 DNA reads TGTGCCAGCAGTTTAGTAGGACTAGCGGCTAGGGAGGCAGATACGCAGTATTTT.

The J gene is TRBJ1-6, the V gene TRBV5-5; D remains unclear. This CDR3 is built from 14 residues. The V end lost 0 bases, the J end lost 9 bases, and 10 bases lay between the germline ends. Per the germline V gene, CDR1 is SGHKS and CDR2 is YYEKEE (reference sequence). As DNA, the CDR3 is TGTGCCAGCAGCTTGGCCGGCGAGGGTTCACCCCTCCACTTT. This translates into CASSLAGEGSPLHF.

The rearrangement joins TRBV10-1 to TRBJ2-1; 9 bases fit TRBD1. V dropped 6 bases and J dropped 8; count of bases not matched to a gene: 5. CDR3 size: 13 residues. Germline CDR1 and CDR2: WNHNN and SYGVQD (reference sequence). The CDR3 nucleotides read TGCGCCAGCAGGGGACAGGGTAGACATGAGCAGTTCTTC. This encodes CASRGQGRHEQFF.

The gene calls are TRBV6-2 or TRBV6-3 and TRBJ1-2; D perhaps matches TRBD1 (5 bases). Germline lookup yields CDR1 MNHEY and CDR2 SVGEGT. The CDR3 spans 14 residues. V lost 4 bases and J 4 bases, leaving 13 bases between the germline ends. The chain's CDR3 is CASSSKRGVYGYTF. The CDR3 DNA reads TGTGCCAGCAGTTCCAAACGGGGGGTCTATGGCTACACCTTC.

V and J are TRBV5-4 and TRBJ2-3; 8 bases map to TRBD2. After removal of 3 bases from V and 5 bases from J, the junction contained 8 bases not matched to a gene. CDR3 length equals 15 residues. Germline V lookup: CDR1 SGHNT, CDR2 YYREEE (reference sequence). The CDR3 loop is CASSSQREQGDTQYF. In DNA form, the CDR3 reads TGTGCCAGCAGCTCGCAGCGGGAGCAGGGAGATACGCAGTATTTT.